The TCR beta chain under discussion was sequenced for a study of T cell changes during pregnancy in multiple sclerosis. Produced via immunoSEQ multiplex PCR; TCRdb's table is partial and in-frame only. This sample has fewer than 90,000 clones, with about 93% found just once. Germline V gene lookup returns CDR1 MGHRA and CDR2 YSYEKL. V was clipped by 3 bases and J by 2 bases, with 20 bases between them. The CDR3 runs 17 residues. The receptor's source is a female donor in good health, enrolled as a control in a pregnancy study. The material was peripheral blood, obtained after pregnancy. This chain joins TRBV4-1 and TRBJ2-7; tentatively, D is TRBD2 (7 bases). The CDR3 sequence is CASSQILGGGGTYEQYF. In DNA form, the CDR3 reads TGCGCCAGCAGCCAGATCTTAGGGGGAGGGGGAACCTACGAGCAGTACTTC.